The clone carrying this T cell receptor beta chain was counted many times. Germline V lookup: CDR1 SEHNR, CDR2 FQNEAQ (reference sequence). V shed 2 bases, J shed 1 base, and the junction held 4 bases outside the gene matches. This CDR3 is 17 amino acids long. One entry per CDR3 protein results from TCRdb running MiXCR on the RT-PCR reads. This table holds hundreds of thousands of distinct CDR3 sequences, approximately 15% found once. Sequencing was done on a sample of memory CD4+ T cells from blood. This rearrangement joins TRBV7-9 to TRBJ2-5, with 13 bases lining up with TRBD2. The TCR was taken from a female donor in good health, serving as a healthy control. CDR3 in amino acids: CASSLYGLAGVQETQYF. The CDR3, as DNA: TGTGCCAGCAGCTTATACGGACTAGCGGGAGTCCAAGAGACCCAGTACTTC.